The 18 T cell receptor beta chains in this list originate from one sample, sequenced in a study of shared clonotypes between healthy human individuals (dated by TCRdb to the early 2020s). The method was the immunoSEQ multiplex PCR assay. The immuneACCESS repertoire file appears here via TCRdb, limited to in-frame rearrangements. These files lack a portion of the clones; in checked studies, under half of the deficit traces to unresolved V genes, and the cause of the others is not known. This sample has approximately 1.5 million clones in its table, and 98% to 99% of those were observed once. Roughly 0.36% of the sample goes to the ten largest clones. Sample: naive CD4+ T cells sorted from blood. The sample's cell subset or site label, in plain terms: CD45RA+ positively selected. The receptors derive from a man aged 30 to 39 in good health.

V gene TRBV5-1 combines with J gene TRBJ2-3; D gene uncertain. Trimming cost V 2 bases and J 1 base, with 11 bases left between them. This CDR3 comprises 15 residues. CDR1 is SGHRS, CDR2 YFSETQ, per germline. The CDR3 nucleotides read TGCGCCAGCAGCTTAGCAGGATCTCGCACAGATACGCAGTATTTT. Encoded protein: CASSLAGSRTDTQYF. Full variable domain (outside the CDR3, taken from reference TRBV5-1 and TRBJ2-3): KAGVTQTPRYLIKTRGQQVTLSCSPISGHRSVSWYQQTPGQGLQFLFEYFSETQRNKGNFPGRFSGRQFSNSRSEMNVSTLELGDSALYLCASSLAGSRTDTQYFGPGTRLTVL.

The chain combines TRBV6-1 with TRBJ1-5, with D uncertain. The ends were cut back, 2 bases at V and 2 bases at J, with 10 bases in the middle. The CDR3 contains 15 residues. The germline V gene encodes CDR1 MNHNS and CDR2 SASEGT. The CDR3 bases are TGTGCCAGCAGTGAATGGGCAGGACGCAATCAGCCCCAGCATTTT. Amino acid sequence: CASSEWAGRNQPQHF.

The chain recombines TRBV7-2 with TRBJ1-5; D may be TRBD1 (5 bases). Germline V gene data show CDR1 as SGHTA and CDR2 as FQGNSA. The CDR3 spans 15 residues. V was clipped by 1 base and J by 1 base, with 8 bases between them. The CDR3 reads CASSLGGLSNQPQHF. In DNA form, the CDR3 reads TGTGCCAGCAGCTTAGGGGGCCTAAGCAATCAGCCCCAGCATTTT.

The V gene is TRBV6-1, the J gene TRBJ2-7; weak D call: TRBD1 (6 bases). This CDR3 has 15 amino acids. With 10 bases removed from V and 0 bases from J, the gap between germline ends came to 19 bases. Looked up from germline, CDR1 is MNHNS and CDR2 is SASEGT. For the CDR3, the DNA is TGTGCCATCACGGCACAGGGCGGACTCTCCTACGAGCAGTACTTC. Translating gives CAITAQGGLSYEQYF.

The chain recombines TRBV5-5 with TRBJ2-2; a possible D gene is TRBD2 (6 bases). Germline CDR1 reads SGHKS; CDR2 reads YYEKEE (reference sequence). Trimming took 4 bases from V and 6 from J, leaving 13 bases between them. CDR3 length: 14 amino acids. CDR3 nucleotides: TGTGCCAGCAGCCCGGAAGCGGGTCCCGGGGAGCTGTTTTTT. Protein sequence: CASSPEAGPGELFF.

The chain joins TRBV5-4 to TRBJ2-3, with D perhaps assigned TRBD1 or TRBD2 (5 bases each). The CDR3 extends over 16 amino acids. V was clipped by 0 bases and J by 0 bases, with 11 bases between them. Germline V gives CDR1 SGHNT, CDR2 YYREEE (reference sequence). The CDR3 protein is CASSLVRGASTDTQYF. In DNA form, the CDR3 reads TGTGCCAGCAGCTTGGTTAGGGGAGCTAGCACAGATACGCAGTATTTT.

This sequence joins TRBV7-9 and TRBJ1-5; D call uncertain. CDR1 is SEHNR, CDR2 FQNEAQ, per germline (reference sequence). The V end lost 4 bases, the J end lost 1 base, and 5 bases lay between the germline ends. There are 13 residues in the CDR3. The DNA for the CDR3 is TGTGCCAGCAGCTATGACAGCAATCAGCCCCAGCATTTT. Its protein product is CASSYDSNQPQHF.

The chain uses TRBV5-5 and TRBJ1-1; no definite D call. Germline V gene lookup returns CDR1 SGHKS and CDR2 YYEKEE (reference sequence). This CDR3 spans 13 amino acids. V dropped 0 bases and J dropped 1 base, with 4 bases sitting between them. Written as DNA, the CDR3 is TGTGCCAGCAGCTTGGGCCCGAACACTGAAGCTTTCTTT. It specifies CASSLGPNTEAFF. The variable domain in full, completed from reference TRBV5-5 and TRBJ1-1, reads DAGVTQSPTHLIKTRGQQVTLRCSPISGHKSVSWYQQVLGQGPQFIFQYYEKEERGRGNFPDRFSARQFPNYSSELNVNALLLGDSALYLCASSLGPNTEAFFGQGTRLTVV.

This chain links TRBV7-2 with TRBJ2-7; D not certain. This CDR3 contains 13 residues. CDR1 SGHTA and CDR2 FQGNSA come from the germline V gene. With 2 bases removed from V and 5 bases from J, the gap between germline ends came to 10 bases. The CDR3 loop is CASSLQRLHEQYF. CDR3 in DNA: TGTGCCAGCAGCTTACAACGGCTCCACGAGCAGTACTTC.

The chain couples TRBV7-9 to TRBJ2-7, with D unresolved. This CDR3 has 14 residues. The germline V and J ends were trimmed by 5 bases and 6 bases, with 17 bases remaining between them. The V gene's germline CDR1 is SEHNR and CDR2 FQNEAQ (reference sequence). CDR3 sequence (DNA): TGTGCCAGCAGCGACTTACACCCCGCTGCCGAGCAGTACTTC. Translating gives CASSDLHPAAEQYF. The full variable domain, with the rest looked up from reference TRBV7-9 and TRBJ2-7, is DTGVSQNPRHKITKRGQNVTFRCDPISEHNRLYWYRQTLGQGPEFLTYFQNEAQLEKSRLLSDRFSAERPKGSFSTLEIQRTEQGDSAMYLCASSDLHPAAEQYFGPGTRLTVT.

The DNA for the CDR3 is TGTGCCAGCAGTGAACACTCTGGGGCCAACGTCCTGACTTTC. It specifies CASSEHSGANVLTF. The chain uses TRBV2 and TRBJ2-6, with D unresolved. Germline CDR1 and CDR2: SNHLY and FYNNEI. The CDR3 runs 14 residues. Trimming removed 2 bases at V and 0 bases at J, with 2 bases between.

This chain connects TRBV27 to TRBJ2-6; D might be TRBD2 (5 bases). This CDR3 is 17 amino acids long. Trimming removed 2 bases at V and 0 bases at J, with 11 bases between. Germline CDR1 reads MNHEY; CDR2 reads SMNVEV (reference sequence). Written as DNA, the CDR3 is TGTGCCAGCAGTTTAGAGGGTTCCGGCTCTGGGGCCAACGTCCTGACTTTC. Its protein is CASSLEGSGSGANVLTF.

The V and J genes are TRBV27 and TRBJ2-6, with D uncertain. Germline V gives CDR1 MNHEY, CDR2 SMNVEV (reference sequence). This CDR3 region has 14 residues. The V gene lost 3 bases and the J gene lost 4 bases, with 7 bases spanning the gap. As DNA, the CDR3 is TGTGCCAGCAGTTTCCGCCTCGGGGCCAACGTCCTGACTTTC. Translating gives CASSFRLGANVLTF.

The chain carries TRBV6-6 and TRBJ2-1, with 7 bases aligning to TRBD1. The CDR3 extends over 15 amino acids. Per the germline V gene, CDR1 is MNHNY and CDR2 is SVGAGI (reference sequence). V was pared by 6 bases and J by 4 bases, with 9 bases of the junction left unmatched. Written as DNA, the CDR3 is TGTGCCAGCAGGAGGCCCGGGACAGTATACAATGAGCAGTTCTTC. Protein product: CASRRPGTVYNEQFF.

The V and J genes are TRBV29-1 and TRBJ1-2, with D possibly TRBD1 on 6 matching bases. CDR1 and CDR2 (germline): SQVTM, ANQGSEA. The CDR3 is 13 amino acids. Trimming left V 6 bases short and J 5 bases short, with 16 bases between. CDR3: CSVVTGRGYGYTF. CDR3 bases: TGCAGCGTCGTAACAGGGAGGGGATATGGCTACACCTTC. Full variable domain (rest looked up from reference TRBV29-1 and TRBJ1-2): SAVISQKPSRDICQRGTSLTIQCQVDSQVTMMFWYRQQPGQSLTLIATANQGSEATYESGFVIDKFPISRPNLTFSTLTVSNMSPEDSSIYLCSVVTGRGYGYTFGSGTRLTVV.

As for this clone: A much larger clonotype is one base distant, so this may be a read error. This specimen includes other DNA sequences encoding the same CDR3. This chain joins TRBV5-1 and TRBJ2-5; D is undetermined. Per the germline V gene, CDR1 is SGHRS and CDR2 is YFSETQ. The CDR3 is 11 amino acids. V was clipped by 1 base and J by 4 bases, with 2 bases between them. The CDR3 DNA is TGCGCCAGCAGCTTGACAGAGACCCAGTACTTC. Translating it yields CASSLTETQYF.

The J gene is TRBJ2-3, the V gene TRBV27; 7 bases map to TRBD1. The germline V gene has CDR1 MNHEY and CDR2 SMNVEV (reference sequence). Losses at the gene ends were 5 bases for V and 4 bases for J; bases not matched to a gene: 9. This CDR3 is built from 15 residues. CDR3 DNA: TGTGCCAGCAGTCCTGGACAGGCTGGGCCAGATACGCAGTATTTT. Its protein product is CASSPGQAGPDTQYF.

The chain links TRBV4-3 to TRBJ2-5; the D is unclear. Deletions cut 0 bases from V and 3 bases from J, with 8 bases between. The CDR3 totals 14 residues. The germline V gene has CDR1 LGHNA and CDR2 YSLEER. CDR3 DNA: TGCGCCAGCAGCCAAGATATTGGGGAAGAGACCCAGTACTTC. This sequence encodes CASSQDIGEETQYF.